This T cell receptor (beta chain) emerged from a study of blood T cell repertoires in COVID-19. At the level of the study: The origin of the acute and convalescent COVID-19 samples was the United States, Italy and Spain.

In the authors' methods: Cell counts per sample came from amplifying reference gene primers. Assay: immunoSEQ multiplex PCR; the TCRdb copy retains only in-frame clones and omits some. V and J calls and clone size follow that table, whereas D and trimming were derived from the DNA. The sample lists roughly 100,000 clones, 75% to 90% occurring once. This clone was seen a handful of times. The TCR originated in a man older than 75 with acute or convalescent COVID-19. The sequenced sample consisted of peripheral blood.

The CDR3 DNA reads as TGTGCCAGCAGCATAGACAGGGGAGATGGCTACACCTTC. Residues: CASSIDRGDGYTF. The chain has TRBV6-6 and TRBJ1-2, with 8 bases that match TRBD1. The junction had 6 bases not matched to a gene; V was cut back by 6 bases and J by 6 bases. Germline values: CDR1 MNHNY, CDR2 SVGAGI (reference sequence). This CDR3 is built from 13 residues.